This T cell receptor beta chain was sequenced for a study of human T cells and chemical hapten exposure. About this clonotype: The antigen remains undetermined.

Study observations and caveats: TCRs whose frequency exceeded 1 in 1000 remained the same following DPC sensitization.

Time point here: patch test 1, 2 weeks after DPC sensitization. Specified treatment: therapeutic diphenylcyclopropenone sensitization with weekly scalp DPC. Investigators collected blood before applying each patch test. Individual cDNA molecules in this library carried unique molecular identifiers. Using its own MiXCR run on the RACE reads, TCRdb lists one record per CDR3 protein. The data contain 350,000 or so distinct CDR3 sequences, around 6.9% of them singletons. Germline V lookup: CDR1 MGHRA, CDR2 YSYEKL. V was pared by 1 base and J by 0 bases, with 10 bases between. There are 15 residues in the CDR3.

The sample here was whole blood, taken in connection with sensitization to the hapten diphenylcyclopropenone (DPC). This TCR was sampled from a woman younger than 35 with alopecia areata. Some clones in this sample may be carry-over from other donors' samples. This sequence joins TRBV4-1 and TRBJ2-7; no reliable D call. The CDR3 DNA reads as TGCGCCAGCAGCCAAGGCGCGGATAGCTCCTACGAGCAGTACTTC. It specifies CASSQGADSSYEQYF.